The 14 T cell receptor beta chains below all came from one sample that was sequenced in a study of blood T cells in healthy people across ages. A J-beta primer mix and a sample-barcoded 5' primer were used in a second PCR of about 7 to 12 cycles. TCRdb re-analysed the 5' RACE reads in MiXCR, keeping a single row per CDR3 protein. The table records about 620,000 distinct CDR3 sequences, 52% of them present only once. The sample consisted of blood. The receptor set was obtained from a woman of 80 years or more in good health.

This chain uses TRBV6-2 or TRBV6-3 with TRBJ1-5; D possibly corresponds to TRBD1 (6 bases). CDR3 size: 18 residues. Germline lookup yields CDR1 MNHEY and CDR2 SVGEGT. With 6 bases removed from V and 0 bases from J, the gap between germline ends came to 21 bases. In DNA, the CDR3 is TGTGCCAGCAGCGATAGGACAGCTGCCCCTTATAGCAATCAGCCCCAGCATTTT. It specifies CASSDRTAAPYSNQPQHF.

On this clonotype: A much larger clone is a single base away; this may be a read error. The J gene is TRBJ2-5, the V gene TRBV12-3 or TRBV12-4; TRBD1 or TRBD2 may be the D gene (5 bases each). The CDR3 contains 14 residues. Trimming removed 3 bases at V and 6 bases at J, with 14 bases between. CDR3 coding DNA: TGTGCCAGCAGTTTCGGGGCTAATGTGAAGACCCAGTACTTC. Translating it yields CASSFGANVKTQYF.

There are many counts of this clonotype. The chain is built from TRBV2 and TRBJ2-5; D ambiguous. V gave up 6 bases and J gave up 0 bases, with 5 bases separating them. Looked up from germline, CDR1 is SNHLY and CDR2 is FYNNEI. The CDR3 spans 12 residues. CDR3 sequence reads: CASSQNQETQYF. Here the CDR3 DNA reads TGTGCCAGCAGCCAGAACCAAGAGACCCAGTACTTC.

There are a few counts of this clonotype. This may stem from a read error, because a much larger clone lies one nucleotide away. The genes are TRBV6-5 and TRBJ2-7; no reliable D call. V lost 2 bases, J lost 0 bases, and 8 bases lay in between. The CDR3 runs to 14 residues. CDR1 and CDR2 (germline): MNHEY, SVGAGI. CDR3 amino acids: CASSYASLSYEQYF. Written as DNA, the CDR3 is TGTGCCAGCAGTTACGCGTCTCTCTCCTACGAGCAGTACTTC.

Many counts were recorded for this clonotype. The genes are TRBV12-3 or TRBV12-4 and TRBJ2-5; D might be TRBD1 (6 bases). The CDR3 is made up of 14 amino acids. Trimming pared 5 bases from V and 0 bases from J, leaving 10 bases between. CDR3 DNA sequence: TGTGCCAGCAGTAAACAGGGTTACCAAGAGACCCAGTACTTC. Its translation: CASSKQGYQETQYF.

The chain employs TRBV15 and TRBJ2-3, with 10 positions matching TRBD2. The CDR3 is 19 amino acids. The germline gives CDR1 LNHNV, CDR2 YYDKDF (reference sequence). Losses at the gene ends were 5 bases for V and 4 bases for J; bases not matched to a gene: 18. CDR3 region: CATSARGGTSASSADTQYF. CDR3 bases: TGTGCCACCAGCGCTCGTGGTGGGACTAGCGCCAGTTCGGCAGATACGCAGTATTTT.

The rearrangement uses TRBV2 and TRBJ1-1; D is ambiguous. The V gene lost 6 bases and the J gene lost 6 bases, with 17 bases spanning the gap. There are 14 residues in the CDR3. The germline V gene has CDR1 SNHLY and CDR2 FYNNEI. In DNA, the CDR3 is TGTGCCAGCAGGGCCATCGAGTCGGGCGCTGAAGCTTTCTTT. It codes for CASRAIESGAEAFF.

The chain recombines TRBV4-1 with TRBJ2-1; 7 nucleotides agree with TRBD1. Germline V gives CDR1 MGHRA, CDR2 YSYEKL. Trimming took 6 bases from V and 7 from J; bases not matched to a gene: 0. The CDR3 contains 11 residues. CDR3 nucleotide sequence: TGCGCCAGCAGACAGGGGAATGAGCAGTTCTTC. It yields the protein CASRQGNEQFF.

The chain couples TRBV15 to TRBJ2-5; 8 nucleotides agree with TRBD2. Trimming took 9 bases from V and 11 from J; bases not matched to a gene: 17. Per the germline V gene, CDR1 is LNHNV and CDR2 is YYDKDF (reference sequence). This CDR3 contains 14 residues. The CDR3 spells CATKETSDYNEQYF. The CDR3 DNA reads TGTGCCACAAAAGAGACTAGCGACTACAATGAGCAGTACTTC.

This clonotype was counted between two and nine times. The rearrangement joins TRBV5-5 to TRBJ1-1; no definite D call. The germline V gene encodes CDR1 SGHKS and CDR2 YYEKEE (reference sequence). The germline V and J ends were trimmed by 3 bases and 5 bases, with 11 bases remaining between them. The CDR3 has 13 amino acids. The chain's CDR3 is CASSWVGETEAFF. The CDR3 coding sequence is TGTGCCAGCAGCTGGGTTGGGGAAACTGAAGCTTTCTTT.

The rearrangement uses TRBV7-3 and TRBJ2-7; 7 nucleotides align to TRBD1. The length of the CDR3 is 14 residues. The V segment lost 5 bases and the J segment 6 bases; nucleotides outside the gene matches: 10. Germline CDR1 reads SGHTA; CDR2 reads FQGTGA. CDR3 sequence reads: CASSQQGISGEQYF. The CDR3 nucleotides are TGTGCCAGCAGCCAACAGGGGATAAGTGGCGAGCAGTACTTC.

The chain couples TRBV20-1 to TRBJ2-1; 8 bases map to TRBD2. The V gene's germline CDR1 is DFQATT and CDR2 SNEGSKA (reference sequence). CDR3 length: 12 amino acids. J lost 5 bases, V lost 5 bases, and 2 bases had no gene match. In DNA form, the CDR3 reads TGCAGTGCTGGCGGGGGGAACAATGAGCAGTTCTTC. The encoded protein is CSAGGGNNEQFF.

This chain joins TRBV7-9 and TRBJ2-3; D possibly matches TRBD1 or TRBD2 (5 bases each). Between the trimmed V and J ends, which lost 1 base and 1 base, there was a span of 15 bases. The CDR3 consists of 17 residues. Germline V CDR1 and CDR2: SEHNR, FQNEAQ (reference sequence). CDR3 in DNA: TGTGCCAGCAGCTTAGATGGGGGACGCTATGGCACAGATACGCAGTATTTT. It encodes CASSLDGGRYGTDTQYF.

CDR3 DNA: TGCAGTGCCGACGCCGGACAGGCTGTCGGGTACGAGCAGTACTTC. Residues: CSADAGQAVGYEQYF. The chain recombines TRBV20-1 with TRBJ2-4; 7 positions match TRBD1. The DNA end is a closer match to TRBJ2-7, so the J assignment may be wrong. The CDR3 has 15 residues. Germline V gene sequence: CDR1 DFQATT, CDR2 SNEGSKA (reference sequence).